The clone carrying this TCR beta chain was detected ten times or more. V trimming: 2 bases; J trimming: 4 bases; junction bases outside the gene matches: 8. Germline CDR1 and CDR2: SGHDT and YYEEEE. The CDR3 is 15 amino acids. Unique molecular identifiers tagged individual cDNA molecules. TCRdb reprocessed the 5' RACE reads with MiXCR, giving one entry per CDR3 protein. The sample has some 23,000 distinct CDR3 sequences; roughly 4.8% are singletons. This record comes from a study of early T cells in non-severe SARS-CoV-2 infection. Sequenced sample: whole blood. This receptor was taken from an adult who was a healthcare worker with PCR-confirmed SARS-CoV-2 infection or an uninfected control (not recorded which). This chain connects TRBV5-6 to TRBJ1-1; TRBD1 agrees at 7 bases. CDR3 in amino acids: CASSFRRTGITEAFF. The CDR3 DNA reads as TGTGCCAGCAGCTTCCGAAGGACAGGAATCACTGAAGCTTTCTTT. Full variable domain (missing parts from reference TRBV5-6 and TRBJ1-1): DAGVTQSPTHLIKTRGQQVTLRCSPKSGHDTVSWYQQALGQGPQFIFQYYEEEERQRGNFPDRFSGHQFPNYSSELNVNALLLGDSALYLCASSFRRTGITEAFFGQGTRLTVV.